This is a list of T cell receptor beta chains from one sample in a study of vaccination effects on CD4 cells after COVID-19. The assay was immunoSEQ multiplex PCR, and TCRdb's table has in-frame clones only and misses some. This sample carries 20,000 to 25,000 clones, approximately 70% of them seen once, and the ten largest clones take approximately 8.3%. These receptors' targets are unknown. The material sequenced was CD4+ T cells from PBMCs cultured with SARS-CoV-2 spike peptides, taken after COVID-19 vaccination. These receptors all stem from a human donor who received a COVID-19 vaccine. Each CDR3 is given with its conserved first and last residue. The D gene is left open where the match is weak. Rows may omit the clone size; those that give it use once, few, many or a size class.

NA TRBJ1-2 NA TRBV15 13 CATSSRGADGYTF TGTGCCACCAGCAGTCGGGGGGCGGATGGCTACACCTTC
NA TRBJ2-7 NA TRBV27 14 CASSFSGGPYEQYF TGTGCCAGCAGTTTTTCGGGGGGCCCCTACGAGCAGTACTTC
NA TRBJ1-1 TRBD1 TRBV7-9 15 CASSLGQGERTEAFF TGTGCCAGCAGCTTGGGACAGGGTGAGCGCACTGAAGCTTTCTTT
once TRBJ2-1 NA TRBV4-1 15 CASSQAILGSNEQFF TGCGCCAGCAGCCAAGCCATTCTCGGGAGCAATGAGCAGTTCTTC
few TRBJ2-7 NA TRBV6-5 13 CASGRDRKYEQYF TGTGCCAGCGGCCGCGACAGGAAGTACGAGCAGTACTTC
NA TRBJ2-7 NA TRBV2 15 CASMQTWGASYEQYF TGTGCCAGCATGCAGACTTGGGGAGCCTCCTACGAGCAGTACTTC
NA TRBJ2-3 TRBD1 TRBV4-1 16 CASSRRTGDYTDTQYF TGCGCCAGCAGCCGCCGGACAGGAGATTACACAGATACGCAGTATTTT
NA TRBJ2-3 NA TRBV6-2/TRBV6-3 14 CASSPRLGGDTQYF TGTGCCAGCAGTCCCAGACTAGGAGGAGATACGCAGTATTTT
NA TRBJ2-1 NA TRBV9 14 CASSRGGGIDEQFF TGTGCCAGCAGCCGAGGGGGGGGGATTGATGAGCAGTTCTTC
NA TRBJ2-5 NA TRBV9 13 CASSVETGETQYF TGTGCCAGCAGCGTCGAGACGGGAGAGACCCAGTACTTC
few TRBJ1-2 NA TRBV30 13 CAWSVPGNYGYTF TGTGCCTGGAGTGTACCGGGCAACTATGGCTACACCTTC
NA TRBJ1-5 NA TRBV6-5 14 CASSHRDSNQPQHF TGTGCCAGCAGTCACAGGGATAGCAATCAGCCCCAGCATTTT
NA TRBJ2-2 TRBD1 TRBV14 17 CASSPFTGTGYTGELFF TGTGCCAGCAGCCCATTTACCGGGACAGGTTACACCGGGGAGCTGTTTTTT
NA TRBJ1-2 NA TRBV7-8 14 CASSSWTADYGYTF TGTGCCAGCAGCTCGTGGACAGCAGACTATGGCTACACCTTC
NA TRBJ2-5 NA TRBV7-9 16 CASSLGSASYQETQYF TGTGCCAGCAGCTTAGGGTCGGCTAGCTACCAAGAGACCCAGTACTTC
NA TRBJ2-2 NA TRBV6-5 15 CASSYAVGHTGELFF TGTGCCAGCAGTTACGCCGTCGGACACACCGGGGAGCTGTTTTTT
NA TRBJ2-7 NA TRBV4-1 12 CASRSPNYEQYF TGCGCCAGCAGGTCACCGAACTACGAGCAGTACTTC
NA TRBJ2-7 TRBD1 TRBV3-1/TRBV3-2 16 CASSHRTGGFSYEQYF TGTGCCAGCAGCCATCGGACAGGGGGATTTTCCTACGAGCAGTACTTC
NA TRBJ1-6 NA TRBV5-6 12 CASSRDSSPLHF TGTGCCAGCAGCAGGGATTCCTCACCCCTCCACTTT
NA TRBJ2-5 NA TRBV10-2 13 CASSGGLEETQYF TGCGCCAGCTCGGGGGGCCTAGAAGAGACCCAGTACTTC
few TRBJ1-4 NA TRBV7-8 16 CASSLIQLATNEKLFF TGTGCCAGCAGCTTAATCCAGCTCGCAACTAATGAAAAACTGTTTTTT
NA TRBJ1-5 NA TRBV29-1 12 CSVAGVNQPQHF TGCAGCGTTGCCGGCGTCAATCAGCCCCAGCATTTT